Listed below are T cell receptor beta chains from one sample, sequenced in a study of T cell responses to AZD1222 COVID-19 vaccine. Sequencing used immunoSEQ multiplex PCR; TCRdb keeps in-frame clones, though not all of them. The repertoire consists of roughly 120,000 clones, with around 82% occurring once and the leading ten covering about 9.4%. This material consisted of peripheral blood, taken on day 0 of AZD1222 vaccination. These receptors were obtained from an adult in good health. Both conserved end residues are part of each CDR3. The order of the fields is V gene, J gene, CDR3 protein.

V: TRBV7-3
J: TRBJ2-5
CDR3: CASSTTGAETQYF

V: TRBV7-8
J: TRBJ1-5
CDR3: CASSSARWTGENQPQHF

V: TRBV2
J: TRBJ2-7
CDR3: CASSGGVGGGYEQYF

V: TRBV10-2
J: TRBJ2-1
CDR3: CASRGTSGSNEQFF

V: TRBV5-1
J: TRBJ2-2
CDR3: CASSEAGTVNTGELFF

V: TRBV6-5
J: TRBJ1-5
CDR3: CASRDRPLNQPQHF

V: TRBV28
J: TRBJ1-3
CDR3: CASIQWRATVLGNTIYF

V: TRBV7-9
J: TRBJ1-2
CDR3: CASSLLDSPNYGYTF

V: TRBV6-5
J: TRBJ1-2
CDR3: CASRFDRVNYGYTF

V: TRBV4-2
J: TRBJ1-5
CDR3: CASSPGFTGLTSHNQPQHF

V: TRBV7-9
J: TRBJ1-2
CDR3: CASSRDNNLYGYTF

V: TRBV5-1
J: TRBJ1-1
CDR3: CASSLGGASRVTEAFF

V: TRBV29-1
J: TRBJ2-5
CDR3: CSAEFEETQYF

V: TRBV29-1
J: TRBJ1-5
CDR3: CSVGEGAEQPQHF

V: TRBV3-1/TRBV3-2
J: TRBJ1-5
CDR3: CASSGGISNQPQHF

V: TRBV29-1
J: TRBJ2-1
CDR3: CSATLAGGGGNEQFF

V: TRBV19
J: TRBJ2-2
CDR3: CASSIQGTNTGELFF

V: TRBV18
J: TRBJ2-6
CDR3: CASSPSQGLGANVLTF

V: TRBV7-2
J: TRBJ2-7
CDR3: CASSYQVEGTYEQYF

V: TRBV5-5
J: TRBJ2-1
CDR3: CASSYETGRPLGAQFF

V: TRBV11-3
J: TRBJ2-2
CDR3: CASSLATDRELFF

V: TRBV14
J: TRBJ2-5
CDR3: CASSHPHGGAGETQYF

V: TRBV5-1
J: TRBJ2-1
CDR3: CASSLGDSYNEQFF

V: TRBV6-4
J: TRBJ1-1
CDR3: CASSDKAENTEAFF

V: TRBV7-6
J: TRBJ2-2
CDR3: CASSRGQGGTGELFF

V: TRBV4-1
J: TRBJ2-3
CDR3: CASSQDGGPVSTDTQYF

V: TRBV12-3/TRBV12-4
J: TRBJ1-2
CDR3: CASSFRGTYGYTF

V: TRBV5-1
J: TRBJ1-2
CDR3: CASSLQGYSNYGYTF

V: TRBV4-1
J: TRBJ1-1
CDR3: CASSQVRTGLNTEAFF

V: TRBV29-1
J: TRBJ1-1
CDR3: CSVTHGGRTEAFF

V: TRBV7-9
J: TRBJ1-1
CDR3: CASSTRQGRSNTEAFF

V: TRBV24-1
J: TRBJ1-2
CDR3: CAISQNRDGYTF